These 28 T cell receptor beta chains came from one sample sequenced in a study of blood T cell repertoires in COVID-19. Assay: immunoSEQ multiplex PCR; the TCRdb copy retains only in-frame clones and omits some. The data show a few hundred thousand clones, approximately 84% seen once. Sequenced material: PBMCs or T cells enriched from blood (not recorded which). The receptors originated from a woman aged 30 to 39 who had recovered from COVID-19.

This chain links TRBV6-2 or TRBV6-3 with TRBJ1-5, with TRBD1 matching 10 bases. This CDR3 region has 15 residues. V lost 6 bases and J lost 3; bases outside the gene matches: 5. The germline gives CDR1 MNHEY, CDR2 SVGEGT. This CDR3 is CASSRGQGPNQPQHF. CDR3 nucleotide sequence: TGTGCCAGCAGCCGGGGACAGGGGCCCAATCAGCCCCAGCATTTT.

The V call is TRBV7-2, the J call TRBJ1-4; maybe TRBD1 (5 bases). The length of the CDR3 is 16 residues. In germline, CDR1 is SGHTA, CDR2 FQGNSA. The V and J ends lost 3 bases and 4 bases respectively, with 15 bases between them. CDR3 in DNA: TGTGCCAGCAGCTTGCAACACTTCGGGGGTAATGAAAAACTGTTTTTT. Encoded protein: CASSLQHFGGNEKLFF. The entire variable domain, with the rest obtained from reference TRBV7-2 and TRBJ1-4, is as follows: GAGVSQSPSNKVTEKGKDVELRCDPISGHTALYWYRQSLGQGLEFLIYFQGNSAPDKSGLPSDRFSAERTGGSVSTLTIQRTQQEDSAVYLCASSLQHFGGNEKLFFGSGTQLSVL.

This sequence joins TRBV15 and TRBJ1-2; D is possibly TRBD1 (6 bases). This CDR3 region has 15 residues. Germline assignment: CDR1 LNHNV and CDR2 YYDKDF (reference sequence). V lost 2 bases to trimming and J lost 8 bases, with 18 bases between them. The DNA for the CDR3 is TGTGCCACCAGCAGAAGGGACACTCCTTGGGGGGGCTACACCTTC. Amino acid sequence: CATSRRDTPWGGYTF.

The chain uses TRBV19 and TRBJ2-7; 7 nucleotides align to TRBD1. Germline-derived CDR1 and CDR2 are LNHDA and SQIVND (reference sequence). This CDR3 has 14 residues. The junction had 8 bases not matched to a gene; V was cut back by 7 bases and J by 2 bases. Here the CDR3 DNA reads TGTGCCAGTAACCCGACAGGGTCCCCCTACGAGCAGTACTTC. This sequence encodes CASNPTGSPYEQYF. Full variable domain (missing parts from reference TRBV19 and TRBJ2-7): DGGITQSPKYLFRKEGQNVTLSCEQNLNHDAMYWYRQDPGQGLRLIYYSQIVNDFQKGDIAEGYSVSREKKESFPLTVTSAQKNPTAFYLCASNPTGSPYEQYFGPGTRLTVT.

V usage is TRBV28 and J usage is TRBJ2-7, with 9 bases lining up with TRBD1. Germline V gene sequence: CDR1 MDHEN, CDR2 SYDVKM. Trimming removed 6 bases from V and 5 bases from J; junction bases left unmatched: 8. CDR3 length: 14 amino acids. CDR3 DNA sequence: TGTGCCAGCAGCCTGACCGGGACAGGGAACGAGCAGTACTTC. Its protein is CASSLTGTGNEQYF.

The chain has TRBV5-4 and TRBJ1-2; 9 bases align to TRBD1. The CDR3 totals 15 residues. V lost 2 bases and J lost 4; bases outside the gene matches: 6. The germline gives CDR1 SGHNT, CDR2 YYREEE (reference sequence). Written as DNA, the CDR3 is TGTGCCAGCAGCTTTGAACAGGGGGCAGTCTATGGCTACACCTTC. This translates into CASSFEQGAVYGYTF.

The rearrangement links TRBV7-9 to TRBJ2-3, with D tentatively TRBD1 (5 bases). The CDR3 is 15 residues long. The V end was cut by 1 base, the J end by 5 bases, with 13 bases between. Germline CDR1 reads SEHNR; CDR2 reads FQNEAQ (reference sequence). The CDR3 DNA reads TGTGCCAGCAGCTTAGGGGGCCAGGCAGTAGATACGCAGTATTTT. Its protein is CASSLGGQAVDTQYF.

This chain links TRBV6-2 or TRBV6-3 with TRBJ2-7; TRBD1 might be the D (6 bases). V shed 4 bases and J shed 0 bases, with 16 bases lying between them. CDR3 length: 16 residues. Looked up from germline, CDR1 is MNHEY and CDR2 is SVGEGT. CDR3: CASSSLGTRSSYEQYF. CDR3 DNA sequence: TGTGCCAGCAGTTCGCTCGGGACAAGGAGCTCCTACGAGCAGTACTTC.

V is TRBV2 and J is TRBJ1-2; D is perhaps TRBD1 (6 bases). The CDR3 contains 17 residues. CDR1 and CDR2 (germline): SNHLY, FYNNEI. V dropped 6 bases and J dropped 1 base, with 21 bases sitting between them. The CDR3 here is CASRSRLGQRNNYGYTF. CDR3 sequence (DNA): TGTGCCAGCAGATCGAGGTTGGGACAAAGAAATAACTATGGCTACACCTTC.

This sequence joins TRBV18 and TRBJ1-6, with TRBD1 as a possible D gene (5 bases). Germline CDR1 and CDR2: KGHSH and LQKENI. The length of the CDR3 is 15 residues. Trimming took off 3 bases at V and 7 bases at J, with 13 bases between the two ends. CDR3 sequence (DNA): TGTGCCAGCTCACCGTTGGGGCGGGAGAATTCACCCCTCCACTTT. This encodes CASSPLGRENSPLHF.

This clone was observed a handful of times. V is TRBV11-2 and J is TRBJ1-2; tentatively, D is TRBD1 (6 bases). The length of the CDR3 is 14 residues. The V end lost 5 bases, the J end lost 4 bases, and 14 bases lay between the germline ends. Germline V gene sequence: CDR1 SGHAT, CDR2 FQNNGV. CDR3 nucleotides: TGTGCCAGCAGCGCCGCAGGGGCGGTCTATGGCTACACCTTC. Protein sequence: CASSAAGAVYGYTF. Full variable domain (missing parts from reference TRBV11-2 and TRBJ1-2): EAGVAQSPRYKIIEKRQSVAFWCNPISGHATLYWYQQILGQGPKLLIQFQNNGVVDDSQLPKDRFSAERLKGVDSTLKIQPAKLEDSAVYLCASSAAGAVYGYTFGSGTRLTVV.

The table lists this clone with a count of one. At one end the junction does not follow the germline gene, possibly because of a read error. V usage is TRBV12-3 or TRBV12-4 and J usage is TRBJ1-2; D remains unclear. There are 13 residues in the CDR3. This CDR3 reads CASTLEPVYGYTF. The CDR3 DNA sequence: TGTGCCAGCACTTTAGAACCGGTTTATGGCTACACCTTC.

The DNA for the CDR3 is TGTGCCAGCAGCGCCGGGATCATCCGACTGCTGAACACTGAAGCTTTCTTT. It is translated as CASSAGIIRLLNTEAFF. This chain uses TRBV5-6 with TRBJ1-1; no clear D gene. The CDR3 has 17 residues. With 4 bases removed from V and 0 bases from J, the gap between germline ends came to 19 bases. Germline CDR1 SGHDT, CDR2 YYEEEE.

The chain has TRBV19 and TRBJ2-3; 7 positions match TRBD1. The CDR3 contains 18 residues. V lost 3 bases and J lost 1; bases outside the gene matches: 13. Germline CDR1 is LNHDA and CDR2 is SQIVND (reference sequence). The CDR3 sequence: CASSIGTALSWGTDTQYF. DNA for the CDR3: TGTGCCAGTAGTATTGGGACAGCCCTGAGTTGGGGCACAGATACGCAGTATTTT. The full variable domain, in which reference TRBV19 and TRBJ2-3 provide the parts outside the CDR3, is DGGITQSPKYLFRKEGQNVTLSCEQNLNHDAMYWYRQDPGQGLRLIYYSQIVNDFQKGDIAEGYSVSREKKESFPLTVTSAQKNPTAFYLCASSIGTALSWGTDTQYFGPGTRLTVL.

Written as DNA, the CDR3 is TGTGCCAGCAGTTACTCCGAAGTGGCTAGCGGGGGGAACACCGGGGAGCTGTTTTTT. Protein product: CASSYSEVASGGNTGELFF. The rearrangement joins TRBV6-2 or TRBV6-3 to TRBJ2-2; 10 bases are a match to TRBD2. V was pared by 0 bases and J by 1 base, with 8 bases of the junction left unmatched. CDR1 is MNHEY and CDR2 is SVGEGT in the germline V gene. CDR3 size: 19 residues.

The chain links TRBV9 to TRBJ1-2; 10 nucleotides line up with TRBD1. The CDR3 is made up of 17 amino acids. The V and J ends lost 2 bases and 8 bases, in that order; junction bases with no gene match: 15. CDR1 is SGDLS, CDR2 YYNGEE, per germline. The CDR3 loop is CASSVSRDRGPVQGYTF. For the CDR3, the DNA is TGTGCCAGCAGCGTGAGTAGGGACAGGGGCCCGGTACAGGGCTACACCTTC.

The chain recombines TRBV10-3 with TRBJ1-1, with D uncertain. Germline CDR1 ENHRY, CDR2 SYGVKD. This CDR3 is 16 amino acids long. Trimming took off 6 bases at V and 6 bases at J, with 23 bases between the two ends. Written as DNA, the CDR3 is TGTGCCATCAGCTCTCTCTTGAGGGAAAAACCCTCTGAAGCTTTCTTT. It specifies CAISSLLREKPSEAFF.

J is TRBJ2-2 and V is TRBV28; 7 bases map to TRBD1. The ends lost 3 bases at V and 6 bases at J; junction bases unmatched: 10. Germline CDR1 MDHEN, CDR2 SYDVKM. This CDR3 comprises 16 residues. The DNA for the CDR3 is TGTGCCAGCAGTTTCTCGGCCAGGGGGAAGGCCGGGGAGCTGTTTTTT. This translates into CASSFSARGKAGELFF.

Only one count was recorded for this clone. This chain connects TRBV20-1 to TRBJ1-4, with D unclear. The CDR3 length is 11 residues. Trimming removed 3 bases at V and 8 bases at J, with 7 bases between. Germline-derived CDR1 and CDR2 are DFQATT and SNEGSKA (reference sequence). CDR3 sequence: CSASRVEKLFF. Written as DNA, the CDR3 is TGCAGTGCTAGCCGCGTAGAAAAACTGTTTTTT.

This clone was counted once. The chain is built from TRBV3-1 (or the pseudogene TRBV3-2) and TRBJ1-1; D is unresolved. V was clipped by 2 bases and J by 0 bases, with 4 bases between them. The V gene's germline CDR1 is LGHDT and CDR2 YNNKEL (reference sequence). CDR3 size: 13 residues. CDR3 in DNA: TGTGCCAGCAGCCAATTAGTGAACACTGAAGCTTTCTTT. Translating gives CASSQLVNTEAFF.

This clone was recorded only once. The J gene is TRBJ2-1, the V gene TRBV19, with 10 bases fitting TRBD1. Germline assignment: CDR1 LNHDA and CDR2 SQIVND (reference sequence). The CDR3 has 13 residues. V shed 3 bases, J shed 12 bases, and the junction held 5 bases outside the gene matches. CDR3 sequence (DNA): TGTGCCAGTAGTATCGACAGGGGGCCGATGCAGTTCTTC. Amino acids: CASSIDRGPMQFF.

Turning to this clone: Sequence at one end of the junction differs from germline and may be a read error. This sequence joins TRBV2 and TRBJ1-2, with 9 positions matching TRBD1. Germline V gene data show CDR1 as SNHLY and CDR2 as FYNNEI. The CDR3 loop spans 13 amino acids. The chain's CDR3 is CASKRGQGSGHNF. CDR3 sequence (DNA): TGTGCCAGCAAACGAGGACAGGGGTCCGGGCATAACTTC.

The gene calls are TRBV29-1 and TRBJ2-4, with D tentatively TRBD2 (6 bases). The germline V gene has CDR1 SQVTM and CDR2 ANQGSEA. The CDR3 contains 14 residues. V lost 4 bases, J lost 0 bases, and 10 bases lay in between. Here the CDR3 reads CSVVVRGAKNIQYF. For the CDR3, the DNA is TGCAGCGTTGTGGTGCGGGGAGCCAAAAACATTCAGTACTTC.

The rearrangement links TRBV27 to TRBJ2-3; 8 bases match TRBD2. CDR3 length: 13 amino acids. CDR1 is MNHEY and CDR2 is SMNVEV in the germline V gene (reference sequence). V was pared by 6 bases and J by 6 bases, with 5 bases of the junction left unmatched. CDR3: CASSPGGRDTQYF. DNA for the CDR3: TGTGCCAGCAGCCCGGGGGGGCGGGATACGCAGTATTTT.

The rearrangement joins TRBV4-1 to TRBJ1-2, with 11 nucleotides matching TRBD1. V lost 0 bases and J lost 7; bases outside the gene matches: 7. Per germline, CDR1 MGHRA and CDR2 YSYEKL. CDR3 length: 16 amino acids. Written as DNA, the CDR3 is TGCGCCAGCAGCCAAGATCAATGGGGGACAGGGGGTGGCTACACCTTC. This codes for CASSQDQWGTGGGYTF.

The chain employs TRBV19 and TRBJ1-3; D gene ambiguous. Germline CDR1 and CDR2: LNHDA and SQIVND (reference sequence). Trimming cost V 0 bases and J 2 bases, with 8 bases left between them. This CDR3 is built from 15 residues. CDR3 coding DNA: TGTGCCAGTAGTATAGATATCGGGGCTGGAAACACCATATATTTT. It codes for CASSIDIGAGNTIYF.

This rearrangement joins TRBV30 to TRBJ1-2; D may be TRBD1 (5 bases). V was cut by 1 base and J by 5 bases, with 14 bases left in between. CDR1 is GTSNPN, CDR2 SVGIG, per germline (reference sequence). The CDR3 is 14 amino acids. The CDR3 DNA sequence: TGTGCCTGGAGTGGGAGGGGAATGGAGTATGGCTACACCTTC. Translation: CAWSGRGMEYGYTF.

CDR3 region: CASSLASRRVRSYEQYF. As DNA, the CDR3 is TGTGCCAGCAGCTTGGCCTCTCGGAGGGTACGATCCTACGAGCAGTACTTC. The gene calls are TRBV5-5 and TRBJ2-7; tentative D call: TRBD2 (6 bases). The CDR3 extends over 17 amino acids. CDR1 SGHKS and CDR2 YYEKEE come from the germline V gene (reference sequence). The V and J ends lost 0 bases and 1 base respectively, with 17 bases between them.